Each of the 5 T cell receptor beta chains below was sequenced from the same sample in a study of OX40 agonist ivuxolimab in advanced cancers. The protocol was immunoSEQ multiplex PCR, while the TCRdb copy is restricted to in-frame clones and leaves out a portion. The sample holds 60,000 or so clones; 80% to 90% are singletons and the top ten take about 5%. Material: CD4+ or CD8+ T cells sorted from blood, obtained in a trial of the OX40 agonist ivuxolimab. Source of these receptors: an adult with an advanced solid tumor such as melanoma, head and neck, liver or kidney cancer.

The chain uses TRBV27 and TRBJ2-1, with a tentative D call TRBD2 (6 bases). Germline CDR1 is MNHEY and CDR2 is SMNVEV (reference sequence). This CDR3 region has 17 residues. Trimming left V 4 bases short and J 0 bases short, with 16 bases between. The CDR3 spells CASSSQLAVSSYNEQFF. The CDR3 DNA sequence: TGTGCCAGCAGTTCTCAGTTAGCGGTCAGCTCCTACAATGAGCAGTTCTTC.

The V gene is TRBV4-1, the J gene TRBJ1-2; D gene uncertain. Looked up from germline, CDR1 is MGHRA and CDR2 is YSYEKL. The CDR3 covers 12 residues. Trimming cost V 4 bases and J 2 bases, with 5 bases left between them. This chain's CDR3 is CASSRGNYGYTF. The CDR3 nucleotides read TGCGCCAGCAGCCGAGGGAACTATGGCTACACCTTC.

The chain is built from TRBV5-4 and TRBJ1-2; perhaps TRBD1 as D (6 bases). Germline lookup yields CDR1 SGHNT and CDR2 YYREEE (reference sequence). This CDR3 spans 15 amino acids. V dropped 0 bases and J dropped 4 bases, with 13 bases sitting between them. CDR3 bases: TGTGCCAGCAGCTTGGAACCAGGGGACCTCTATGGCTACACCTTC. It specifies CASSLEPGDLYGYTF.

V and J are TRBV18 and TRBJ1-1; D is unresolved. Deletions cut 7 bases from V and 5 bases from J, with 17 bases between. Germline CDR1 and CDR2: KGHSH and LQKENI. The CDR3 is made up of 14 amino acids. Here the CDR3 DNA reads TGTGCCAGCTTCGTTTCAGCGGTAGGGACTGAAGCTTTCTTT. Residues: CASFVSAVGTEAFF.

The V and J genes are TRBV21-1 and TRBJ2-7. TRBV21-1 is labeled a pseudogene. The CDR3 covers 14 residues. In DNA, the CDR3 is TGTGCCAGCAGGGAGGCAGGGAAGGTATACGAGCAGTACTTC. Its translation is CASREAGKVYEQYF.